Sequencing of this TCR beta chain was carried out in a study of blood T cell repertoires in COVID-19 (TCRdb year 2020). Turning to the overall study: Samples covering the acute and convalescent phases of COVID-19 were provided by collaborators in the United States, Italy and Spain. The repertoires were released in a freely available public database meant as a resource for research on the immune response to SARS-CoV-2. The prospective study material was composed of cDNA or gDNA derived from T cells, B-cell-depleted T cells, or PBMCs. The dataset comprised deeply sampled blood TCRbeta repertoires from subjects exposed to, actively infected with, or recovered from COVID-19. HLA class I and class II types, where available, came from metadata supplied by the sample provider rather than from assay-based typing. The samples were drawn from two sources: the first 160 participants of the ongoing ImmuneRACE study, and 950 to 1,500 subjects contributed by 6 global collaborators. A de-identified subject ID, COVID-19 status, age in years and sex were almost always included in the sample metadata. Overall study results and their limits: Clinical and demographic metadata were provided uncurated, with the amount varying by source and participant.

The immunoSEQ Assay, a bias-controlled multiplex PCR, was used to amplify TCRbeta CDR3 regions from genomic DNA. For the original study's pipeline: Nucleated cell counts per sample were estimated from amplification of reference gene primers within the assay. To quantify the absolute abundance of each unique TCRbeta CDR3 rearrangement, sequence reads were collapsed and filtered. For each sample, productive Simpson clonality was calculated as the square root of Simpson's diversity index over productive rearrangements. TCRdb carries this immuneACCESS record with in-frame sequences only. Its versions omit some clonotypes, under half of them owing to an unresolved V gene in the studies checked, with the rest unexplained. The DNA was the basis for D and trimming; V, J and clone size are from that table. The sample data list about 87,000 clones, and approximately 89% of these were observed just once. Over 8.5% of the sample is held by the ten biggest clonotypes.

The CDR3 spans 14 residues, from the cysteine through the phenylalanine. The kept DNA is CDR3 alone, 42 bases in frame from the first base. CDR1 LNHDA and CDR2 SQIVND were looked up in the germline V gene (reference sequence). V is cut by 5 bases and J by 6 bases, and the space between the germline ends is 11 bases. Details on this clone: What this receptor recognizes is not known. Base qualities are not recorded, but no much larger clone differs from it by a single base. The same CDR3 is also encoded by other DNA sequences in this sample.

Whole blood was collected in K2EDTA tubes by collaborating institutions according to the institutions' own protocols. For TCRbeta analysis, collaborators shipped samples in one of three forms: frozen whole blood, isolated PBMCs, or DNA extracted from either of those sample types. The TCR was taken from a man at least 80 years old with acute or convalescent COVID-19. The rearrangement combines TRBV19 with TRBJ1-6; a weak D assignment points to TRBD1 (6 bases agree). The sequenced material came from peripheral blood. The nucleotides are TGTGCCAGTAGTCCCACAGGGAGTAATTCACCCCTCCACTTT. It is translated as CASSPTGSNSPLHF.